Listed below are T cell receptor beta chains from one sample, sequenced in a study of cytomegalovirus exposure and HLA in healthy donors. Generated by immunoSEQ multiplex PCR, the TCRdb table keeps only in-frame clones and is missing some. The data contain some 120,000 clones, about 84% of them singletons. Specimen: PBMCs. These receptors originate from a woman aged 25 to 39 in good health and CMV-seronegative. Both conserved end residues are part of each CDR3. A D gene is named only where the DNA matches it firmly. Expanded clones get a size class; other rows say once, few or many, or leave the size out.

V: TRBV7-2; J: TRBJ2-7; size: .; D: TRBD2; DNA: TGTGCCAGCAGCTCAGGACTAGCGGGGTACCCCTACGAGCAGTACTTC; CDR3: CASSSGLAGYPYEQYF
V: TRBV29-1; J: TRBJ2-7; size: .; D: .; DNA: TGCAGCGTTCTACTCGATACCTACGAGCAGTACTTC; CDR3: CSVLLDTYEQYF
V: TRBV7-3; J: TRBJ2-2; size: .; D: .; DNA: TGTGCCAGCAGCTCCAGTGGCAGCACCGGGGAGCTGTTTTTT; CDR3: CASSSSGSTGELFF
V: TRBV4-1; J: TRBJ2-7; size: .; D: TRBD2; DNA: TGCGCCAGCAGCCGACTAGCGGGGGGAGCCTACGAGCAGTACTTC; CDR3: CASSRLAGGAYEQYF
V: TRBV19; J: TRBJ1-6; size: .; D: .; DNA: TGTGCCAGTAGTATAGATACCAGGGCTGATTCACCCCTCCACTTT; CDR3: CASSIDTRADSPLHF
V: TRBV6-5; J: TRBJ2-3; size: .; D: TRBD2; DNA: TGTGCCAGCAGTTCGGGCGGGGGGACACGCACAGATACGCAGTATTTT; CDR3: CASSSGGGTRTDTQYF
V: TRBV9; J: TRBJ2-7; size: .; D: .; DNA: TGTGCCAGCAGCGTAGCTAGCATTGGCGAGCAGTACTTC; CDR3: CASSVASIGEQYF
V: TRBV5-6; J: TRBJ1-5; size: .; D: TRBD1; DNA: TGTGCCAGCAGCCACGGGACAGGGGATAATCAGCCCCAGCATTTT; CDR3: CASSHGTGDNQPQHF
V: TRBV5-1; J: TRBJ1-6; size: .; D: TRBD1; DNA: TGCGCCAGCAGCCTGGGACAGAATAATTCACCCCTCCACTTT; CDR3: CASSLGQNNSPLHF
V: TRBV19; J: TRBJ2-5; size: .; D: TRBD2; DNA: TGTGCCAGTAGTATAGGAACCGCCGTTTGGCCGGGGGGGGAGACCCAGTACTTC; CDR3: CASSIGTAVWPGGETQYF
V: TRBV6-6; J: TRBJ1-3; size: .; D: .; DNA: TGTGCCACTCTCGTAAACTCTGGAAACACCATATATTTT; CDR3: CATLVNSGNTIYF
V: TRBV2; J: TRBJ1-3; size: few; D: TRBD1; DNA: TGTGCCAGCAGGGGACAGGGGATCTTTGCTGGAAACACCATATATTTT; CDR3: CASRGQGIFAGNTIYF
V: TRBV2; J: TRBJ2-3; size: .; D: TRBD2; DNA: TGTGCCAGCAGTGCCCCGGGACTAGCAAACACAGATACGCAGTATTTT; CDR3: CASSAPGLANTDTQYF
V: TRBV29-1; J: TRBJ2-1; size: .; D: .; DNA: TGCAGCGTTGAAGCCGATAGCTCCTACAATGAGCAGTTCTTC; CDR3: CSVEADSSYNEQFF
V: TRBV4-1; J: TRBJ2-7; size: .; D: .; DNA: TGCGCCAGCAGCTCTGACCGGGGGAGCTCCTACGAGCAGTACTTC; CDR3: CASSSDRGSSYEQYF
V: TRBV7-2; J: TRBJ2-7; size: .; D: .; DNA: TGTGCCAGCAGTTCACTGCGCTACGAGCAGTACTTC; CDR3: CASSSLRYEQYF
V: TRBV2; J: TRBJ1-2; size: few; D: .; DNA: TGTGCCAGCAGTGAAGCTAGAGGGACACACTATGGCTACACCTTC; CDR3: CASSEARGTHYGYTF
V: TRBV19; J: TRBJ2-3; size: .; D: .; DNA: TGTGCCAGTAGTGGAGCTATGAGCACAGATACGCAGTATTTT; CDR3: CASSGAMSTDTQYF
V: TRBV6-5; J: TRBJ2-7; size: .; D: TRBD1; DNA: TGTGCCAGCAGGGGGACAGGGAGGTCCGACGAGCAGTACTTC; CDR3: CASRGTGRSDEQYF
V: TRBV29-1; J: TRBJ1-2; size: .; D: .; DNA: TGCAGCGTTGAAGGGGGGGTCCCCTCCTATGGCTACACCTTC; CDR3: CSVEGGVPSYGYTF
V: TRBV5-5; J: TRBJ2-1; size: once; D: .; DNA: TGTGCCAGCAGCTTGGGGCAGGGTCTTGATGAGCAGTTCTTC; CDR3: CASSLGQGLDEQFF
V: TRBV9; J: TRBJ2-4; size: .; D: .; DNA: TGTGCCAGCAGCGTAGATGGAGGAGCCAAAAACATTCAGTACTTC; CDR3: CASSVDGGAKNIQYF
V: TRBV19; J: TRBJ2-5; size: .; D: TRBD2; DNA: TGTGCCAGTAGTATAGGGACTAGCGGGGGAGTTGTGAACTTC; CDR3: CASSIGTSGGVVNF
V: TRBV18; J: TRBJ1-1; size: .; D: .; DNA: TGTGCCAGCTCACCACGGGAGGGCGTGACTGAAGCTTTCTTT; CDR3: CASSPREGVTEAFF
V: TRBV15; J: TRBJ2-7; size: .; D: TRBD1; DNA: TGTGCCACCAGCAGAGGAGGACAGGTATCCTACGAGCAGTACTTC; CDR3: CATSRGGQVSYEQYF
V: TRBV6-5; J: TRBJ1-1; size: .; D: .; DNA: TGTGCCAGCAGCGAGGTTGGTCGGACTGAAGCTTTCTTT; CDR3: CASSEVGRTEAFF
V: TRBV10-3; J: TRBJ1-6; size: once; D: TRBD1; DNA: TGTGCCATCAGGACAGGGGAAATTGATAATTCACCCCTCCACTTT; CDR3: CAIRTGEIDNSPLHF
V: TRBV11-3; J: TRBJ2-1; size: .; D: .; DNA: TGTGCCAGCACAGGATCAGGGGATGAGCAGTTCTTC; CDR3: CASTGSGDEQFF
V: TRBV9; J: TRBJ2-5; size: .; D: .; DNA: TGTGCCAGCAGCGCATACCGGGACACGAGGGGGCAAGAGACCCAGTACTTC; CDR3: CASSAYRDTRGQETQYF
V: TRBV27; J: TRBJ2-6; size: .; D: .; DNA: TGTGCCAGCAGCGGAAGGGGGACGGGGGCCAACGTCCTGACTTTC; CDR3: CASSGRGTGANVLTF
V: TRBV7-2; J: TRBJ2-7; size: .; D: TRBD2; DNA: TGTGCCAGCAGCTACAGCGGGGGCGACCCCTACGAGCAGTACTTC; CDR3: CASSYSGGDPYEQYF